This T cell receptor (beta chain) was recovered during a study of T cells in Graves' hyperthyroidism and ophthalmopathy. Study-level results: The majority of expanded thyroid clonotypes above 0.001 also appeared in blood.

Researchers took RNA transcripts and amplified the TCR beta CDR3 regions from them. The TCR CDR3 first-round RT-PCR relied on the HTBI primer set. MiXCR, run by TCRdb on the multiplex PCR reads, gives a single entry per CDR3 protein. The table has roughly 700,000 distinct CDR3 sequences, about a third seen once. On this clonotype: Antigen specificity is unknown.

This receptor was taken from a woman in her thirties or forties with Graves' hyperthyroidism. Sample: blood.

CDR3 DNA: TGTGCCATCAGTGAGCCCGGACAGGGGGCCAACGTCCTGACTTTC. Translated, it gives CAISEPGQGANVLTF. The V call is TRBV10-3, the J call TRBJ2-6, with D possibly being TRBD1 (6 bases). Germline loops: CDR1 ENHRY, CDR2 SYGVKD. The CDR3 sequence is 15 residues long. Trimming took off 2 bases at V and 4 bases at J, with 9 bases between the two ends.